The rows below give T cell receptor beta chains drawn from one sample of a study of T cells after yellow fever vaccination. TCRdb itself ran the 5' RACE reads through MiXCR, one entry per CDR3 protein. This table holds approximately 260,000 distinct CDR3 sequences, about an eighth found once. The material was CD4+ T cells sorted from PBMCs, obtained 45 days after the yellow fever booster vaccination. The receptors originated from a man younger than 45 who received the YFV17D yellow fever vaccine. Both conserved end residues are part of each CDR3. The order of the fields is J gene, V gene, CDR3 protein.

j_call: TRBJ2-7
v_call: TRBV5-6
cdr3_aa: CASSLPVGEQYF

j_call: TRBJ2-7
v_call: TRBV29-1
cdr3_aa: CSVYGDPSSYEQYF

j_call: TRBJ1-6
v_call: TRBV7-2
cdr3_aa: CASSLVWDSVNSPLHF

j_call: TRBJ2-7
v_call: TRBV7-9
cdr3_aa: CASLPSGHGYEQYF

j_call: TRBJ2-7
v_call: TRBV20-1
cdr3_aa: CSARDWQGDEQYF

j_call: TRBJ2-7
v_call: TRBV12-3/TRBV12-4
cdr3_aa: CASNLWAGEQYF

j_call: TRBJ2-2
v_call: TRBV7-2
cdr3_aa: CASSLNGLAGVGELFF

j_call: TRBJ2-3
v_call: TRBV7-9
cdr3_aa: CASSSTNPSGTDTQYF

j_call: TRBJ2-1
v_call: TRBV7-2
cdr3_aa: CASTRTSGINEQFF

j_call: TRBJ2-3
v_call: TRBV5-1
cdr3_aa: CASSTRGVRTDTQYF

j_call: TRBJ2-7
v_call: TRBV9
cdr3_aa: CASSKDPGTDYSYEQYF